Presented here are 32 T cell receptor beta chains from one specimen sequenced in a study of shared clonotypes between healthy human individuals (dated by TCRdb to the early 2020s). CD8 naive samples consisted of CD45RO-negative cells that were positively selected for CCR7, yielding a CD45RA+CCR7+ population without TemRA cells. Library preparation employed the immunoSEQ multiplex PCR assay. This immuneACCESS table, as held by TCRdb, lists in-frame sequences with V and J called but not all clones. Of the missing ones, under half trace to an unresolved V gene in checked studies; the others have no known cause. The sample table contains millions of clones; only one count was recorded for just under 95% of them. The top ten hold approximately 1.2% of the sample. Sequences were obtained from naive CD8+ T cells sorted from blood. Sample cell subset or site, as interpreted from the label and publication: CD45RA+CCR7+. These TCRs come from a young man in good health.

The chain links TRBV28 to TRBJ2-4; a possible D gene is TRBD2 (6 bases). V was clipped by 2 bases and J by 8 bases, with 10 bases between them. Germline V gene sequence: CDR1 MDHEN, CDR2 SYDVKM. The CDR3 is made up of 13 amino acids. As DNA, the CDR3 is TGTGCCAGCAGTTTACGGGGGTGGGACATTCAGTACTTC. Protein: CASSLRGWDIQYF. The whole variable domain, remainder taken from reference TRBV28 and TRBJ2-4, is DVKVTQSSRYLVKRTGEKVFLECVQDMDHENMFWYRQDPGLGLRLIYFSYDVKMKEKGDIPEGYSVSREKKERFSLILESASTNQTSMYLCASSLRGWDIQYFGAGTRLSVL.

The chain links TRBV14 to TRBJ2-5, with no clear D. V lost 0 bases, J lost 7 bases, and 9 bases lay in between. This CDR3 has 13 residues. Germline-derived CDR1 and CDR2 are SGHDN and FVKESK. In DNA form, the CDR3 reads TGTGCCAGCAGCCAAGACCGCCGGGTGACCCAGTACTTC. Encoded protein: CASSQDRRVTQYF.

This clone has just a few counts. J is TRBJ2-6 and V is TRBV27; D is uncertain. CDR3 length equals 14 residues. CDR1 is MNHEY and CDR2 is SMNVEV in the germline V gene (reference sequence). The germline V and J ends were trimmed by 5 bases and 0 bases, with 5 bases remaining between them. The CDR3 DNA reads TGTGCCAGCAGTAGGGACTCTGGGGCCAACGTCCTGACTTTC. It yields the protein CASSRDSGANVLTF.

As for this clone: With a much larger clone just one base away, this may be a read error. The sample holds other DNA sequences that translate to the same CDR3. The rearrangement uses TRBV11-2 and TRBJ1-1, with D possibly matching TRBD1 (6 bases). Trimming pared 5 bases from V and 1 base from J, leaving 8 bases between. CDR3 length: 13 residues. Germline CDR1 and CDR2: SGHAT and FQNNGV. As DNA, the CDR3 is TGTGCCAGCAGCCTGACAGGGAACACTGAAGCTTTCTTT. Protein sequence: CASSLTGNTEAFF.

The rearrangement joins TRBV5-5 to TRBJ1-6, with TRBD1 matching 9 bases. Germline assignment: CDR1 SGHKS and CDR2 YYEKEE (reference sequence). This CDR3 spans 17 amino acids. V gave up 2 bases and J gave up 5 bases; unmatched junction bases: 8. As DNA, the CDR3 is TGTGCCAGCAGCTTCCCACAGGGGGCTGGGGATAATTCACCCCTCCACTTT. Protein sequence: CASSFPQGAGDNSPLHF.

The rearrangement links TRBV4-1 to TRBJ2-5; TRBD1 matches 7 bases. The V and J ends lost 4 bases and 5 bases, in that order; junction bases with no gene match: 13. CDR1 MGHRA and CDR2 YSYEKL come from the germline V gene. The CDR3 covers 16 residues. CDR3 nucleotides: TGCGCCAGCAGCCTGCCCCCAGGGGGAACGTCTGAGACCCAGTACTTC. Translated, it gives CASSLPPGGTSETQYF.

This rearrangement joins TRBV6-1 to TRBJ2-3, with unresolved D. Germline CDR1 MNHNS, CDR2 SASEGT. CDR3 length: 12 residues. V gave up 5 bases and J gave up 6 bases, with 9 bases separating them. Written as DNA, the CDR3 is TGTGCCAGCAGTCTTCGACGGGATACGCAGTATTTT. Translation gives CASSLRRDTQYF.

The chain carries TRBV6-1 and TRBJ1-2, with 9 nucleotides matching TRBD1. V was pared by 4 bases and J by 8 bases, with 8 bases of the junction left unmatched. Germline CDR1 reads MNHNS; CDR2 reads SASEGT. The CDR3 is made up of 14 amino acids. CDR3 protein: CASSVRTGDDGYTF. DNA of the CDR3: TGTGCCAGCAGTGTACGGACAGGGGATGACGGCTACACCTTC.

The CDR3 sequence is CASSLLGGGTEAFF. The CDR3 DNA reads TGTGCCAGCAGTTTATTGGGAGGGGGGACTGAAGCTTTCTTT. This chain connects TRBV28 to TRBJ1-1, with D possibly TRBD1 on 6 matching bases. The CDR3 has 14 amino acids. Germline loops: CDR1 MDHEN, CDR2 SYDVKM. The germline V and J ends were trimmed by 1 base and 5 bases, with 11 bases remaining between them.

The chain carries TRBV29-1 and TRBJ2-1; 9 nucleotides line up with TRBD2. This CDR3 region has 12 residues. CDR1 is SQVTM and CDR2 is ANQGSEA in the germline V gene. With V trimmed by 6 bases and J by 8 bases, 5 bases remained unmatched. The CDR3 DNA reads TGCAGCGTCGCGGGAGGGTGGGATGAGCAGTTCTTC. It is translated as CSVAGGWDEQFF.

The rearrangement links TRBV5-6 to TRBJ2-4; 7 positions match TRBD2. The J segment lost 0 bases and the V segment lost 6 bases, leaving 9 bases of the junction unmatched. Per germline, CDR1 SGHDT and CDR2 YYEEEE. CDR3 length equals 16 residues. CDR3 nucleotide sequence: TGTGCCAGCACCCTAAATAGCGGGCTAGCCAAAAACATTCAGTACTTC. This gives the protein CASTLNSGLAKNIQYF.

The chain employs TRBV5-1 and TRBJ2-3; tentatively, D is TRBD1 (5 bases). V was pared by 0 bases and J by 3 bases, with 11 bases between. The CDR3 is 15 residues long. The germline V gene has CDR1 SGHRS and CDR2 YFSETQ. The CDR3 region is CASSLVGARTDTQYF. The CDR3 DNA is TGCGCCAGCAGCTTGGTTGGGGCGCGAACAGATACGCAGTATTTT.

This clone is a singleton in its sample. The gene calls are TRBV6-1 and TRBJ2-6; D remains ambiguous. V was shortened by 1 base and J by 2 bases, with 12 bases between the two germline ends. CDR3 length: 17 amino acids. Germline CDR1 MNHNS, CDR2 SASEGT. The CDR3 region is CASSEDVSWAGANVLTF. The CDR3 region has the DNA TGTGCCAGCAGTGAAGACGTCAGTTGGGCTGGGGCCAACGTCCTGACTTTC.

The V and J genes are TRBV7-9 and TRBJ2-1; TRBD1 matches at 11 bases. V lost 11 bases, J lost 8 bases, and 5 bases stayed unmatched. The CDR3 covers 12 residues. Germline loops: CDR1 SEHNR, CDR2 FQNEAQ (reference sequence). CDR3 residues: CAGGQGVDEQFF. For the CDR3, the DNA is TGTGCCGGGGGACAGGGGGTCGATGAGCAGTTCTTC.

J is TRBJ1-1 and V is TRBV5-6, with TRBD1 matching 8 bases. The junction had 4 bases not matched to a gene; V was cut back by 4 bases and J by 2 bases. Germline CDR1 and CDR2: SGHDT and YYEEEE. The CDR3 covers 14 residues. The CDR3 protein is CASSADRDNTEAFF. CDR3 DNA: TGTGCCAGCAGCGCGGACAGGGACAACACTGAAGCTTTCTTT.

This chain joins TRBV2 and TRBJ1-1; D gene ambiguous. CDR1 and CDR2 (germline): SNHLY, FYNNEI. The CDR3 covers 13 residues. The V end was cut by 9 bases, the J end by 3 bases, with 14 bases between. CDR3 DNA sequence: TGTGCCAGTGGAGCTGAGCCCTACACTGAAGCTTTCTTT. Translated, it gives CASGAEPYTEAFF. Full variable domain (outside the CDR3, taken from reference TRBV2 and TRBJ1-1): EPEVTQTPSHQVTQMGQEVILRCVPISNHLYFYWYRQILGQKVEFLVSFYNNEISEKSEIFDDQFSVERPDGSNFTLKIRSTKLEDSAMYFCASGAEPYTEAFFGQGTRLTVV.

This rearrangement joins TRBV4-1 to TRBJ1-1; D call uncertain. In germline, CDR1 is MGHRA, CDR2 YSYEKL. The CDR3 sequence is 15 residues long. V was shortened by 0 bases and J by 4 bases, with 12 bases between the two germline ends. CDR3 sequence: CASSQDPDPPTEAFF. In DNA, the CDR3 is TGCGCCAGCAGCCAAGATCCGGACCCGCCCACTGAAGCTTTCTTT.

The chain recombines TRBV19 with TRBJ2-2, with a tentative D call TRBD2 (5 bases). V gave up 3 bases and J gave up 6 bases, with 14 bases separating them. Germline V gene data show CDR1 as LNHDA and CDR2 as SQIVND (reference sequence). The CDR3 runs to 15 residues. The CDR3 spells CASSISLASPGELFF. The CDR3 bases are TGTGCCAGTAGTATTAGCCTAGCTTCACCCGGGGAGCTGTTTTTT.

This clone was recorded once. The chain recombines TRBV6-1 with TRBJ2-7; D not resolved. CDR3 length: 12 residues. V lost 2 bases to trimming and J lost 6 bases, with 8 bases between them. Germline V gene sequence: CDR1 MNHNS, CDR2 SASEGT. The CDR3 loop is CASSEFWGEQYF. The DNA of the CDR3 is TGTGCCAGCAGTGAATTCTGGGGCGAGCAGTACTTC.

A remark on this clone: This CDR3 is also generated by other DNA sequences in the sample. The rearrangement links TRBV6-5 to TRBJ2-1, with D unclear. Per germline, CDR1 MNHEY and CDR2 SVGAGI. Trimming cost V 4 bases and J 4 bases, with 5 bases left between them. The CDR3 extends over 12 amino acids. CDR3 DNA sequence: TGTGCCAGCAGTTCCCTTTACAATGAGCAGTTCTTC. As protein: CASSSLYNEQFF.

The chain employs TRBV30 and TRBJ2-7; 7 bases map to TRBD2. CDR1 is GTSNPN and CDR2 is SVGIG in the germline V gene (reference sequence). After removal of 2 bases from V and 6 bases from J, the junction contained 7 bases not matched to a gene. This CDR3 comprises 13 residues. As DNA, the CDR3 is TGTGCCTGGAGTCTTACGGGGGGAGTCGAGCAGTACTTC. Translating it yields CAWSLTGGVEQYF.

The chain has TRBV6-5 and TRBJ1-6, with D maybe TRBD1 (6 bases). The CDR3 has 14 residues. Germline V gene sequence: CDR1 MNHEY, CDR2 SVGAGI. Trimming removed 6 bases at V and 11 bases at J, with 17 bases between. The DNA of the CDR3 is TGTGCCAGCAGCCCGTTGACAGGTTTGACACCCCTCCACTTT. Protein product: CASSPLTGLTPLHF.

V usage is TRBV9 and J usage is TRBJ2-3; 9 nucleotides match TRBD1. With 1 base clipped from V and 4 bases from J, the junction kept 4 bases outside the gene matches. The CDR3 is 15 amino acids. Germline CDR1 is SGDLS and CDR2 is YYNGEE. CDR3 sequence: CASSVQQGAADTQYF. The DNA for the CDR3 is TGTGCCAGCAGCGTACAACAGGGGGCCGCAGATACGCAGTATTTT.

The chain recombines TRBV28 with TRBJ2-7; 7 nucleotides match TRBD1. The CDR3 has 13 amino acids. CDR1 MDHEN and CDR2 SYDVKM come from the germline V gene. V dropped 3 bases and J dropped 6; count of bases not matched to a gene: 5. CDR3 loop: CASSFTGEREQYF. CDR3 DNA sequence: TGTGCCAGCAGTTTCACAGGGGAACGCGAGCAGTACTTC.

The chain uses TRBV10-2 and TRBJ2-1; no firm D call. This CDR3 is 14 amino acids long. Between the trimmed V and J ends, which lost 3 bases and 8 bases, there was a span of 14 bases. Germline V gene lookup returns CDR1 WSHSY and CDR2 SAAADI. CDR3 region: CASSEGLVYDEQFF. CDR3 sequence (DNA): TGCGCCAGCAGTGAAGGGCTAGTCTATGATGAGCAGTTCTTC.

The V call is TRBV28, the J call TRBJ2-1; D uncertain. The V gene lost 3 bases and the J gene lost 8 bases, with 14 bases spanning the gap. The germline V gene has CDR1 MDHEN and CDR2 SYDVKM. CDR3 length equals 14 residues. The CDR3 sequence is CASSFRAVRDEQFF. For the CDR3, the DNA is TGTGCCAGCAGTTTCCGAGCTGTCCGCGATGAGCAGTTCTTC.

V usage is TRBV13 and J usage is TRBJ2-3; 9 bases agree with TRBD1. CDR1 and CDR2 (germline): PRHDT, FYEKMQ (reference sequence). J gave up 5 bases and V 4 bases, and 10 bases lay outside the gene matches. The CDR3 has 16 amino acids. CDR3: CASSSPGQGELDTQYF. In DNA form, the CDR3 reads TGTGCCAGCAGCTCTCCGGGACAGGGCGAATTAGATACGCAGTATTTT.

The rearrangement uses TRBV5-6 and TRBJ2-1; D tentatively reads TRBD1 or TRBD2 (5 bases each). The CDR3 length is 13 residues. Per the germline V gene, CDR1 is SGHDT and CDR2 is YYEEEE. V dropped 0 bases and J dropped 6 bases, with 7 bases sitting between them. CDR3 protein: CASSLGGANEQFF. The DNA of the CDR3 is TGTGCCAGCAGCTTGGGAGGGGCCAATGAGCAGTTCTTC.

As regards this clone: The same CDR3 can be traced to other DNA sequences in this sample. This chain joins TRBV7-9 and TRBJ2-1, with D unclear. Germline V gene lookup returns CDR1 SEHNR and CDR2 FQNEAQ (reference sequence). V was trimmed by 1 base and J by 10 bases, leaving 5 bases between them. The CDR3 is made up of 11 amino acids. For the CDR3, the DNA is TGTGCCAGCAGCTTAGGGCCGGAGCAGTTCTTC. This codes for CASSLGPEQFF.

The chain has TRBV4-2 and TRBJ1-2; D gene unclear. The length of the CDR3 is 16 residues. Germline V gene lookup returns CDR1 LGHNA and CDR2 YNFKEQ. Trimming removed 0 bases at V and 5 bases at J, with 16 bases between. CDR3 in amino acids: CASSQDVTAGEYGYTF. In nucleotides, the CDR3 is TGTGCCAGCAGCCAAGATGTAACGGCAGGCGAATATGGCTACACCTTC.

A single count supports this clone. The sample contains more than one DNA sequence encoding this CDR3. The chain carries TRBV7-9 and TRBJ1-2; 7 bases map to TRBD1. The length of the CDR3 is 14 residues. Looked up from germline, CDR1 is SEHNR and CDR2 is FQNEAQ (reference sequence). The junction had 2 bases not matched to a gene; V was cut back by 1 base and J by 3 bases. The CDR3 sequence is CASSLGDSYYGYTF. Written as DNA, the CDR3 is TGTGCCAGCAGCTTAGGGGACAGCTACTATGGCTACACCTTC.

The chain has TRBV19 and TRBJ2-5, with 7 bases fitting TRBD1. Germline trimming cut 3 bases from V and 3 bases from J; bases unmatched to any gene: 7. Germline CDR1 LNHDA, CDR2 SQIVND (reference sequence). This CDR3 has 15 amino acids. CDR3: CASSIPDREKETQYF. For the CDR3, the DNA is TGTGCCAGTAGTATCCCTGACAGGGAAAAAGAGACCCAGTACTTC.